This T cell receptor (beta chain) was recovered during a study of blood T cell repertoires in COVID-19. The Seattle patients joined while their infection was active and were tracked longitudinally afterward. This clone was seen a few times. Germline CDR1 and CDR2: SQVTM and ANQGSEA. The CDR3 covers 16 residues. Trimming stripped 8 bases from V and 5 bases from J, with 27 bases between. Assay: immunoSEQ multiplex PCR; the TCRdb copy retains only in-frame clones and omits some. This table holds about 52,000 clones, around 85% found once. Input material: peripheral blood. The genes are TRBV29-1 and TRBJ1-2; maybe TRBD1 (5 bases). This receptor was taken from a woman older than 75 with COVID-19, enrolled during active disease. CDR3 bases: TGCAGCTTTGGGGCGCAGGGTGAAGGTGCCTCTTATGGCTACACCTTC. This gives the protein CSFGAQGEGASYGYTF. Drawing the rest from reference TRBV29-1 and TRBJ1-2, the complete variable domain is SAVISQKPSRDICQRGTSLTIQCQVDSQVTMMFWYRQQPGQSLTLIATANQGSEATYESGFVIDKFPISRPNLTFSTLTVSNMSPEDSSIYLCSFGAQGEGASYGYTFGSGTRLTVV.